This T cell receptor (beta chain) is from a study of blood T cell repertoires in COVID-19. Study overall: COVID-19 samples collected from the United States, Italy and Spain covered acute and convalescent phases. T cells, B-cell-depleted T cells, or PBMCs provided the cDNA or gDNA that served as material.

Trimming removed 5 bases at V and 5 bases at J, with 12 bases between. The length of the CDR3 is 13 residues. Under the authors' procedure: Cell counts per sample came from amplifying reference gene primers. Libraries were prepared by immunoSEQ multiplex PCR; TCRdb keeps only in-frame clonotypes and omits some of them. That table is the source of V, J and clone size, and D and trimming were worked out from the DNA. The profile shows about 99,000 clones, roughly 90% of them singletons. The clonotype was recovered from a woman between 55 and 75 years old with acute or convalescent COVID-19. The V and J genes are TRBV12-3 or TRBV12-4 and TRBJ1-2, with D tentatively TRBD1 (6 bases). Sequenced: peripheral blood. CDR3 sequence: CASSQKDSYGYTF. The CDR3 DNA is TGTGCCAGCAGTCAAAAGGACAGTTATGGCTACACCTTC.